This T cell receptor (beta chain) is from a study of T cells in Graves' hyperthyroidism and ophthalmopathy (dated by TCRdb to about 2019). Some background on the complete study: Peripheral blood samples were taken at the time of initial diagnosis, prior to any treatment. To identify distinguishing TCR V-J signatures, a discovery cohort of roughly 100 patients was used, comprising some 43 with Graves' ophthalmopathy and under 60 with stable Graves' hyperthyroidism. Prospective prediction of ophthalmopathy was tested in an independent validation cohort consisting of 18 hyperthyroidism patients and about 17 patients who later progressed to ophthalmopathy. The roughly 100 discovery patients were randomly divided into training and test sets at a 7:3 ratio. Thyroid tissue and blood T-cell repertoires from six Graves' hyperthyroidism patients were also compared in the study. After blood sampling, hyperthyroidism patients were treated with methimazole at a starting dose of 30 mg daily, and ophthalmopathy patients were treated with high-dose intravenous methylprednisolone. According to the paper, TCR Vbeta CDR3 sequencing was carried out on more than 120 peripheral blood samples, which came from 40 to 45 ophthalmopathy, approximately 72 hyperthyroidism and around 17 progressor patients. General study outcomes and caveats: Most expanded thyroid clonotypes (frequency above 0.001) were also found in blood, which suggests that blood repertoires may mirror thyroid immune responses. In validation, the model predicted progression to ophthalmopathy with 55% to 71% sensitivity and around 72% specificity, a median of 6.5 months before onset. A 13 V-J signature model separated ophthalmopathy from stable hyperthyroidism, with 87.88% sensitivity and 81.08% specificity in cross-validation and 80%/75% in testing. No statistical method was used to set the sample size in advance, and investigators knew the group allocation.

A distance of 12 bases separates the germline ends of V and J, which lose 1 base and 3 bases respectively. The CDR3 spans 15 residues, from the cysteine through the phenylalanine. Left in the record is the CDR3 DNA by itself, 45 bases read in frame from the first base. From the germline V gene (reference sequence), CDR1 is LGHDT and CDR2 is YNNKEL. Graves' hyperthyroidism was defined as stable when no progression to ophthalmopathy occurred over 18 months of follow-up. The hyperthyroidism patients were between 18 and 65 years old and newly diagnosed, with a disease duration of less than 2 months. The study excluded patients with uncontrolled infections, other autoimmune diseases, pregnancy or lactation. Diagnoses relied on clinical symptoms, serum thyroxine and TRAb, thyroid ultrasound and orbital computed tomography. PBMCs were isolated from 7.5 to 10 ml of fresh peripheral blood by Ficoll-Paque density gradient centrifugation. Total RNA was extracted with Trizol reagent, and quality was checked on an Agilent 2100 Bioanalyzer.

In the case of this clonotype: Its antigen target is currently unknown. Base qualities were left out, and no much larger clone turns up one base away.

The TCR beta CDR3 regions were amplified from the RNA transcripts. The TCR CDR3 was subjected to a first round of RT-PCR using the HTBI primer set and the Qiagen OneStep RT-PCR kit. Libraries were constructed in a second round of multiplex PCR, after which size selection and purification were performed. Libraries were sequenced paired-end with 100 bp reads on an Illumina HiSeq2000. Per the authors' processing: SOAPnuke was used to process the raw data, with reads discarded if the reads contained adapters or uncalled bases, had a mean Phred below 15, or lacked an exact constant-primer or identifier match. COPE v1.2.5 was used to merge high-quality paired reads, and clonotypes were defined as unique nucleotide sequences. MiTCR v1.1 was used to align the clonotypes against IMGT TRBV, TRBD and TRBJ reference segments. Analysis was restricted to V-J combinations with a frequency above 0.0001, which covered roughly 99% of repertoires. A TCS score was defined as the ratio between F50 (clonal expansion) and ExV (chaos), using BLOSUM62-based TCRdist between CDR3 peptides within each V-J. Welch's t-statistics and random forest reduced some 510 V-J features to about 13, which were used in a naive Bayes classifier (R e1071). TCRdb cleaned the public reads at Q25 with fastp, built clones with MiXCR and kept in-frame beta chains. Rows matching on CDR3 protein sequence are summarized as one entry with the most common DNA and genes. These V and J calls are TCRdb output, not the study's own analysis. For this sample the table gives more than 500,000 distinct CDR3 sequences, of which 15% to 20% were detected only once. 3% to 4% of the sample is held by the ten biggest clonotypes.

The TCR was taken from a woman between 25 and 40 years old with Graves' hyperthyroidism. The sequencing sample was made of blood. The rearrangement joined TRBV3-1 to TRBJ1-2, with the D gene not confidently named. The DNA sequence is TGTGCCAGCAGCCAAGGGATGGGCACCGACTATGGCTACACCTTC. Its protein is CASSQGMGTDYGYTF.